These 18 T cell receptor beta chains were all obtained from the same sample, sequenced in a study of cytomegalovirus exposure and HLA in healthy donors. The primer mix had 60 Vbeta and 13 Jbeta primers. Method: immunoSEQ multiplex PCR; TCRdb's copy keeps in-frame clones and lacks some. Of 180,000 or so clones in the sample, approximately 73% were seen once. Specimen: PBMCs. These receptors were taken from a woman in her twenties or thirties in good health and CMV-seropositive.

The chain recombines TRBV5-5 with TRBJ1-5; TRBD1 matches at 7 bases. V was clipped by 2 bases and J by 3 bases; unmatched bases: 5. Germline V gene sequence: CDR1 SGHKS, CDR2 YYEKEE (reference sequence). The CDR3 is 15 residues long. CDR3: CASSFGGGDNQPQHF. The DNA of the CDR3 is TGTGCCAGCAGCTTCGGAGGGGGCGACAATCAGCCCCAGCATTTT.

A word on this clone: The identical CDR3 is also encoded by other nucleotide sequences in the sample. This rearrangement joins TRBV5-1 to TRBJ2-2; a weak D match, TRBD1 (6 bases). The length of the CDR3 is 16 residues. CDR1 is SGHRS, CDR2 YFSETQ, per germline. The V gene lost 3 bases and the J gene lost 2 bases, with 14 bases spanning the gap. Written as DNA, the CDR3 is TGCGCCAGCAGCTCCGGACAGCCCCTTAACACCGGGGAGCTGTTTTTT. Its protein product is CASSSGQPLNTGELFF.

The table lists this clone with a count of one. The J gene is TRBJ2-1, the V gene TRBV5-5; TRBD1 aligns across 10 bases. This CDR3 has 13 residues. Germline values: CDR1 SGHKS, CDR2 YYEKEE (reference sequence). J lost 10 bases, V lost 3 bases, and 4 bases had no gene match. The DNA for the CDR3 is TGTGCCAGCAGCTGGGACAGGGGAGGGGAGCAGTTCTTC. It translates to CASSWDRGGEQFF.

This clone was observed a handful of times. The CDR3 reads CAISGKQGQESPLHF. The DNA of the CDR3 is TGTGCCATCAGTGGTAAACAGGGGCAGGAATCACCCCTCCACTTT. This sequence joins TRBV10-3 and TRBJ1-6; 7 bases line up with TRBD1. The CDR3 extends over 15 amino acids. Trimming cost V 4 bases and J 10 bases; bases outside gene matches: 10. CDR1 and CDR2 (germline): ENHRY, SYGVKD.

The rearrangement joins TRBV28 to TRBJ2-5, with 7 bases matching TRBD1. The germline gives CDR1 MDHEN, CDR2 SYDVKM. CDR3 length equals 15 residues. The V and J ends lost 5 bases and 5 bases, in that order; junction bases with no gene match: 11. CDR3: CASSMALGQRETQYF. CDR3 in DNA: TGTGCCAGCAGTATGGCCTTGGGACAGAGGGAGACCCAGTACTTC.

The chain is built from TRBV10-1 and TRBJ1-4; maybe TRBD1 (5 bases). From germline, CDR1 is WNHNN and CDR2 SYGVQD (reference sequence). Trimming shortened V by 2 bases and J by 8 bases, and 21 bases separated the two germline ends. CDR3 length: 17 amino acids. CDR3 in amino acids: CASSEDQGWEREEKLFF. The CDR3 nucleotides are TGCGCCAGCAGTGAGGACCAGGGCTGGGAAAGAGAAGAAAAACTGTTTTTT.

This chain uses TRBV19 with TRBJ2-7; D possibly corresponds to TRBD2 (5 bases). The V end was cut by 4 bases, the J end by 5 bases, with 18 bases between. The CDR3 consists of 15 residues. The germline CDR1 and CDR2 sequences are LNHDA and SQIVND (reference sequence). The CDR3 DNA reads TGTGCCAGTAGTAAACACGTCGGGATCGGGGACGAGCAGTACTTC. It yields the protein CASSKHVGIGDEQYF.

This chain uses TRBV18 with TRBJ1-2; D call uncertain. The germline CDR1 and CDR2 sequences are KGHSH and LQKENI. The CDR3 extends over 13 amino acids. Trimming cost V 3 bases and J 6 bases, with 11 bases left between them. The CDR3 is CASSPPTWDGYTF. In DNA, the CDR3 is TGTGCCAGCTCACCCCCGACATGGGATGGCTACACCTTC.

This chain joins TRBV6-6 and TRBJ2-2; D possibly corresponds to TRBD2 (6 bases). This CDR3 is 14 amino acids long. V lost 2 bases, J lost 4 bases, and 8 bases lay in between. Germline CDR1 is MNHNY and CDR2 is SVGAGI (reference sequence). CDR3 loop: CASSYAGSTGELFF. The DNA of the CDR3 is TGTGCCAGCAGTTACGCGGGGAGCACCGGGGAGCTGTTTTTT.

The chain carries TRBV5-6 and TRBJ2-3; TRBD2 agrees at 12 bases. The CDR3 contains 15 residues. V lost 1 base, J lost 4 bases, and 1 base stayed unmatched. Looked up from germline, CDR1 is SGHDT and CDR2 is YYEEEE. CDR3 residues: CASSLPSGGADTQYF. CDR3 nucleotides: TGTGCCAGCAGCTTGCCTAGCGGGGGGGCAGATACGCAGTATTTT.

This chain joins TRBV7-6 and TRBJ2-7; D ambiguous. Per the germline V gene, CDR1 is SGHVS and CDR2 is FNYEAQ. This CDR3 region has 15 residues. The ends were cut back, 5 bases at V and 1 base at J, with 15 bases in the middle. Written as DNA, the CDR3 is TGTGCCAGCAGCCCCCTAGTGGATCAGTCCTACGAGCAGTACTTC. This gives the protein CASSPLVDQSYEQYF.

This clone was seen more than once but under ten times. The V call is TRBV18, the J call TRBJ2-7; 14 bases are shared with TRBD2. The CDR3 spans 15 residues. CDR1 and CDR2 from the germline V gene are KGHSH and LQKENI. Trimming at V came to 3 bases and at J to 5 bases, leaving 3 bases not matched to a gene. DNA of the CDR3: TGTGCCAGCTCACCCCCGGGACTAGCGGGGGACGAGCAGTACTTC. This codes for CASSPPGLAGDEQYF.

The chain is built from TRBV29-1 and TRBJ2-2, with D possibly matching TRBD1 (5 bases). The CDR3 totals 11 residues. V was cut by 4 bases and J by 6 bases, with 6 bases left in between. Looked up from germline, CDR1 is SQVTM and CDR2 is ANQGSEA. CDR3 in amino acids: CSVVQAGELFF. The CDR3 coding sequence is TGCAGCGTTGTACAGGCCGGGGAGCTGTTTTTT.

This chain uses TRBV27 with TRBJ2-3, with 11 bases lining up with TRBD1. The trim removed 4 bases at V and 5 bases at J, leaving 5 bases unmatched. The germline V gene has CDR1 MNHEY and CDR2 SMNVEV (reference sequence). The CDR3 loop spans 15 amino acids. CDR3 residues: CASSSFGTGGDTQYF. DNA for the CDR3: TGTGCCAGCAGTTCCTTCGGGACAGGGGGAGATACGCAGTATTTT.

J is TRBJ1-4 and V is TRBV20-1, with D hard to call. The CDR3 runs 11 residues. Germline CDR1 and CDR2: DFQATT and SNEGSKA (reference sequence). Trimming removed 0 bases at V and 8 bases at J, with 4 bases between. DNA for the CDR3: TGCAGTGCTAGAGATCAGGAAAAACTGTTTTTT. Its translation is CSARDQEKLFF.

The V and J genes are TRBV5-1 and TRBJ1-2; 10 bases agree with TRBD1. V lost 4 bases and J lost 6; bases outside the gene matches: 6. This CDR3 is 14 amino acids long. CDR1 and CDR2 (germline): SGHRS, YFSETQ. In DNA, the CDR3 is TGCGCCAGCAGCGAGGGACAGGGGACGGATGGCTACACCTTC. Translating gives CASSEGQGTDGYTF.

This chain joins TRBV28 and TRBJ1-6; 10 positions agree with TRBD1. Germline loops: CDR1 MDHEN, CDR2 SYDVKM. CDR3 length: 15 residues. The V and J ends lost 5 bases and 10 bases, in that order; junction bases with no gene match: 8. CDR3 nucleotides: TGTGCCAGCAGTATCTGGACAGGGGGGGAATCACCCCTCCACTTT. This codes for CASSIWTGGESPLHF.

In its sample, this clone was seen once. The chain couples TRBV11-2 to TRBJ2-5; TRBD1 aligns across 7 bases. The J call may be incorrect, as the DNA end agrees better with TRBJ2-7. The CDR3 has 14 residues. The germline V gene has CDR1 SGHAT and CDR2 FQNNGV. The CDR3 is CASSWAGGSGEQYF. CDR3 coding DNA: TGTGCCAGCAGCTGGGCAGGGGGATCGGGCGAGCAGTACTTC.